This TCR beta chain derives from a study of shared clonotypes between healthy human individuals. Study-level background: The donor group consisted of two women and three men, aged 18 to 49. Researchers assigned three CD4 naive, three CD4 memory, two CD8 naive and one CD8 memory plate to each donor.

Investigators divided CD4+ cells into CD45RA+ naive and CD45RA-negative memory subsets. This clone occurred a few times. Its antigen is as yet unknown. Study-wide points: Clonotype sharing across a handful of donors was observed for around 5% of naive CD4 clonotypes.

TCRdb keeps only in-frame clones here, not all; method: immunoSEQ multiplex PCR. The sample shows over a million clones, approximately 80% of them seen only once. Looked up from germline, CDR1 is GTSNPN and CDR2 is SVGIG (reference sequence). Trimming pared 1 base from V and 5 bases from J, leaving 5 bases between. The CDR3 is 11 amino acids. The sample was memory CD4+ T cells from PBMCs. Described subset: CD45RA-negative fraction. The TCR was taken from a man in his late teens or twenties in good health. Some clones in this sample may be carry-over from other donors' samples. The chain carries TRBV30 and TRBJ1-1; D gene ambiguous. CDR3 residues: CAWSDKTEAFF. As DNA, the CDR3 is TGTGCCTGGAGTGACAAGACTGAAGCTTTCTTT.